The entry below gives a single T cell receptor beta chain sequence along with its context. Produced via immunoSEQ multiplex PCR; TCRdb's table is partial and in-frame only. This sample has roughly 100,000 clones; 70% to 90% occur once, and the top ten carry less than 3.5%. The V end lost 1 base, the J end lost 7 bases, and 10 bases lay between the germline ends. The length of the CDR3 is 13 residues. Germline V gene data show CDR1 as LGHDT and CDR2 as YNNKEL (reference sequence). This entry comes from a study of blood T cell repertoires in COVID-19. At the level of the study: COVID-19 samples collected from the United States, Italy and Spain covered acute and convalescent phases. T cells, B-cell-depleted T cells, or PBMCs provided the cDNA or gDNA that served as material.

Source material: peripheral blood. The clonotype comes from a man aged 50 or older with active or convalescent COVID-19. The V and J genes are TRBV3-1 (or the pseudogene TRBV3-2) and TRBJ1-2; D may be TRBD1 (5 bases). The CDR3 bases are TGTGCCAGCAGCCAAGTTGCAGGGTCTGGCTACACCTTC. It translates to CASSQVAGSGYTF.